These 26 T cell receptor beta chains were all obtained from the same sample, sequenced in a study of CXCR3-negative and CXCR3-positive naive CD8 T cells. Study findings and constraints: Relative to CXCR3-negative naive cells, CXCR3-positive naive cells had more hydrophobic TRB CDR3s.

No antigen has been identified for these receptors. The libraries of TRB cDNA were constructed through 5' RACE using UMI labels. TCRdb reprocessed the 5' RACE reads and keeps a single row for each CDR3 protein, giving no DNA. Reported are approximately 100,000 distinct CDR3 sequences; the ten largest clones contain 0.35% to 0.4%. Sequenced material: naive CXCR3+ CD8+ T cells from blood. Described subset: CD45RO-CCR7+CD27+CD95- naive CD8+ T cells expressing CXCR3 (TNR3+). The receptors originated from a human donor in good health. Some clones in this sample may be carry-over from other donors' samples.

The chain employs TRBV29-1 and TRBJ2-7; TCRdb indicates TRBD1, and absent DNA this call remains unverified. From germline, CDR1 is SQVTM and CDR2 ANQGSEA. The CDR3 spans 13 residues. CDR3 region: CSVATGHDNEQYF.

The V call is TRBV4-3, the J call TRBJ1-1; TCRdb's D call, TRBD1, is unchecked because there is no DNA. The CDR3 contains 15 residues. Germline CDR1 LGHNA, CDR2 YSLEER. The CDR3 sequence: CASSQDSYGGTEAFF.

The chain employs TRBV7-9 and TRBJ1-1; checking the TCRdb D call of TRBD1 is not possible without DNA. The CDR3 has 15 amino acids. Germline CDR1 SEHNR, CDR2 FQNEAQ (reference sequence). CDR3 sequence reads: CASSSSTGGITEAFF.

This chain connects TRBV13 to TRBJ2-7; as DNA is missing, the TRBD2 call by TCRdb cannot be tested. CDR1 and CDR2 from the germline V gene are PRHDT and FYEKMQ (reference sequence). The CDR3 consists of 14 residues. This CDR3 is CASSPGTSGYEQYF.

The chain couples TRBV20-1 to TRBJ1-1; TCRdb gives TRBD1 as the D gene, but with no DNA this cannot be confirmed. Germline values: CDR1 DFQATT, CDR2 SNEGSKA (reference sequence). The CDR3 spans 13 residues. The CDR3 loop reads CSARDVGHTEAFF.

The rearrangement uses TRBV11-3 and TRBJ2-2; TCRdb indicates TRBD1, and absent DNA this call remains unverified. CDR1 is SGHNT, CDR2 YENEEA, per germline. This CDR3 comprises 15 residues. CDR3 in amino acids: CASSLRPPLGGELFF.

J is TRBJ2-1 and V is TRBV20-1; TCRdb names TRBD2, which stays unverified in the absence of DNA. Germline V CDR1 and CDR2: DFQATT, SNEGSKA (reference sequence). There are 15 residues in the CDR3. The CDR3 reads CSARETSGPRNEQFF.

The V call is TRBV27, the J call TRBJ2-1. Looked up from germline, CDR1 is MNHEY and CDR2 is SMNVEV (reference sequence). This CDR3 contains 13 residues. The CDR3: CASSLSFYNEQFF.

The V call is TRBV29-1, the J call TRBJ1-2; TCRdb lists TRBD1, though no DNA is available to test this call. CDR3 length equals 13 residues. Per the germline V gene, CDR1 is SQVTM and CDR2 is ANQGSEA. Here the CDR3 reads CSVETMGTEGYTF. Full variable domain (missing parts from reference TRBV29-1 and TRBJ1-2): SAVISQKPSRDICQRGTSLTIQCQVDSQVTMMFWYRQQPGQSLTLIATANQGSEATYESGFVIDKFPISRPNLTFSTLTVSNMSPEDSSIYLCSVETMGTEGYTFGSGTRLTVV.

V is TRBV7-9 and J is TRBJ1-3; TCRdb indicates TRBD1, and absent DNA this call remains unverified. Germline CDR1 reads SEHNR; CDR2 reads FQNEAQ (reference sequence). This CDR3 comprises 16 residues. The CDR3: CASTEKLTGNGNTIYF.

This sequence joins TRBV19 and TRBJ2-7. From germline, CDR1 is LNHDA and CDR2 SQIVND (reference sequence). This CDR3 has 13 residues. The CDR3 spells CASSIAPAYEQYF.

The chain links TRBV20-1 to TRBJ2-3. Per the germline V gene, CDR1 is DFQATT and CDR2 is SNEGSKA (reference sequence). The CDR3 is 15 amino acids. The CDR3 is CSARLKASGTDTQYF.

The V and J genes are TRBV5-1 and TRBJ1-4. This CDR3 has 15 residues. Germline CDR1 is SGHRS and CDR2 is YFSETQ. Here the CDR3 reads CASTWTVSANEKLFF.

The V gene is TRBV5-6, the J gene TRBJ1-2. CDR3 length: 13 amino acids. Looked up from germline, CDR1 is SGHDT and CDR2 is YYEEEE. The CDR3 sequence is CASSLLTWGGYTF.

The chain links TRBV4-3 to TRBJ2-3; TCRdb's D call, TRBD2, is unchecked because there is no DNA. Germline assignment: CDR1 LGHNA and CDR2 YSLEER. The CDR3 totals 14 residues. The CDR3 protein is CASSQGTLGDTQYF.

The rearrangement uses TRBV7-9 and TRBJ1-1. The CDR3 extends over 12 amino acids. Germline V lookup: CDR1 SEHNR, CDR2 FQNEAQ (reference sequence). The CDR3 region is CASSFLPPEAFF.

The chain links TRBV21-1 to TRBJ1-4; the TRBD1 assignment by TCRdb is unverifiable without DNA. TRBV21-1 constitutes a pseudogene. The CDR3 totals 15 residues. The CDR3 here is CASIATVQINEKLFF.

The rearrangement links TRBV4-2 to TRBJ1-1; the TCRdb D gene call, TRBD1, has no DNA to confirm it. CDR3 size: 14 residues. In germline, CDR1 is LGHNA, CDR2 YNFKEQ. CDR3 in amino acids: CASSQEPGITEAFF.

The chain recombines TRBV5-1 with TRBJ1-2. Germline loops: CDR1 SGHRS, CDR2 YFSETQ. The CDR3 is 13 amino acids. The CDR3 reads CASSLEEYLGYTF.

The CDR3 protein is CASVDSQPLYCGYTF. This rearrangement joins TRBV5-1 to TRBJ1-2; the TCRdb D gene call, TRBD1, has no DNA to confirm it. The CDR3 has 15 amino acids. CDR1 is SGHRS and CDR2 is YFSETQ in the germline V gene. Drawing the rest from reference TRBV5-1 and TRBJ1-2, the complete variable domain is KAGVTQTPRYLIKTRGQQVTLSCSPISGHRSVSWYQQTPGQGLQFLFEYFSETQRNKGNFPGRFSGRQFSNSRSEMNVSTLELGDSALYLCASVDSQPLYCGYTFGSGTRLTVV.

V gene TRBV7-6 combines with J gene TRBJ2-5. CDR1 is SGHVS and CDR2 is FNYEAQ in the germline V gene. This CDR3 has 17 residues. CDR3 residues: CASSLALDLEIQETQYF.

The chain has TRBV7-2 and TRBJ2-7. There are 11 residues in the CDR3. Looked up from germline, CDR1 is SGHTA and CDR2 is FQGNSA. The CDR3 sequence is CASSLQYEQYF.

The gene calls are TRBV11-3 and TRBJ2-3; with no DNA, the TCRdb D assignment of TRBD1 cannot be verified. Germline V lookup: CDR1 SGHNT, CDR2 YENEEA. This CDR3 has 15 residues. This chain's CDR3 is CASSSSGVDSDTQYF. The variable domain in full, with the rest retrieved from reference TRBV11-3 and TRBJ2-3, is EAGVVQSPRYKIIEKKQPVAFWCNPISGHNTLYWYLQNLGQGPELLIRYENEEAVDDSQLPKDRFSAERLKGVDSTLKIQPAELGDSAVYLCASSSSGVDSDTQYFGPGTRLTVL.

This chain joins TRBV28 and TRBJ2-1; the D call of TRBD1 rests on TCRdb alone, since no DNA is present to check it. Germline CDR1 is MDHEN and CDR2 is SYDVKM. The CDR3 spans 14 residues. Here the CDR3 reads CASRPTGNTEEQFF.

The V gene is TRBV10-3, the J gene TRBJ2-7. Germline V lookup: CDR1 ENHRY, CDR2 SYGVKD. This CDR3 has 12 amino acids. CDR3 amino acids: CAISEELSEQYF.

The chain couples TRBV28 to TRBJ2-5; TCRdb selects TRBD2, and the lack of DNA leaves this call unchecked. The length of the CDR3 is 15 residues. The V gene's germline CDR1 is MDHEN and CDR2 SYDVKM. CDR3 sequence reads: CASSWAAGGQETQYF.